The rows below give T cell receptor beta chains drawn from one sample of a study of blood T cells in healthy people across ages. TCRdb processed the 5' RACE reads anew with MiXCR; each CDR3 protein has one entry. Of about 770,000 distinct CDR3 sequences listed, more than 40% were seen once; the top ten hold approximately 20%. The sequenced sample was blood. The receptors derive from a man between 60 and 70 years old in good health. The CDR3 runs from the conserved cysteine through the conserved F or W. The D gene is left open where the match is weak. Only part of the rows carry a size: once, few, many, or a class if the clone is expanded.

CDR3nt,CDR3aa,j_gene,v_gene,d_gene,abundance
TGTGCCAGCAGCTTCCTCCCGAGCGGGGGGGCCGAAGAGACCCAGTACTTC,CASSFLPSGGAEETQYF,TRBJ2-5,TRBV11-2,TRBD2,.
TGTGCCAGCACCCTGACAGGCTCCTACGAGCAGTACTTC,CASTLTGSYEQYF,TRBJ2-7,TRBV6-2/TRBV6-3,.,.
TGTGCCAGCAGTTTCACTAGCGGGGGGGCCCGGGAGCAGTTCTTC,CASSFTSGGAREQFF,TRBJ2-1,TRBV27,TRBD2,.
TGTGCCAGCAGCTACCAGGGACCGATGGATACGCAGTATTTT,CASSYQGPMDTQYF,TRBJ2-3,TRBV27,.,.
TGTGCCAGCAGCTTTTGGGCTAGCGGGGGAAAAGATACGCAGTATTTT,CASSFWASGGKDTQYF,TRBJ2-3,TRBV7-2,TRBD2,few
TGTGCCAGCAGCCCCTCTAGCGTTCCTGAGCAGTTCTTC,CASSPSSVPEQFF,TRBJ2-1,TRBV7-9,.,.
TGCAGTGCTAGCATCCTGGAGGGCACTGAAGCTTTCTTT,CSASILEGTEAFF,TRBJ1-1,TRBV20-1,.,.
TGTGCCAGCAGCTTAGGACAGCCGAAGGGCGAGCAGTACTTC,CASSLGQPKGEQYF,TRBJ2-7,TRBV11-2,.,.
TGTGCCAGCAGTGCGCAGTCAAAAGGGCAGGGGGTTAACTATGGCTACACCTTC,CASSAQSKGQGVNYGYTF,TRBJ1-2,TRBV28,TRBD1,few
TGTGCCAGTAGTATCCGGGACAGTTATAGCAATCAGCCCCAGCATTTT,CASSIRDSYSNQPQHF,TRBJ1-5,TRBV19,TRBD1,.
TGCGCCAGCAGCCAAGTGGGACAGGGGGCAGGTGGCTACACCTTC,CASSQVGQGAGGYTF,TRBJ1-2,TRBV5-1,TRBD1,.
TGTGCCAGCAGCTTACGACCTGATAGCTCCTACAATGAGCAGTTCTTC,CASSLRPDSSYNEQFF,TRBJ2-1,TRBV11-3,.,few
TGTGCCAGCAGCTATCAGGGCACCTACGAGCAGTACTTC,CASSYQGTYEQYF,TRBJ2-7,TRBV3-1,.,.
TGTGCCAGCACTTTGGATACACAGATTCCCGAGACCCAGTACTTC,CASTLDTQIPETQYF,TRBJ2-5,TRBV7-2,.,few
TGTGCCAGCAGCTCCGGGGGGAGCGGGTACACAGATACGCAGTATTTT,CASSSGGSGYTDTQYF,TRBJ2-3,TRBV7-2,TRBD2,few
TGTGCCAGCAGCAAAGTTAAGGGACCGGGACGGGATACGCAGTATTTT,CASSKVKGPGRDTQYF,TRBJ2-3,TRBV7-8,.,.
TGTGCCATCGCCGGGACAGGGGGGATGGAGCAGTACTTC,CAIAGTGGMEQYF,TRBJ2-7,TRBV10-3,TRBD1,few
TGTGCCAGCAGCGTGGGACAGGGGGTCGGTCGGCCCCAGCATTTT,CASSVGQGVGRPQHF,TRBJ1-5,TRBV13,TRBD1,.
TGTGCCAGCAGCGTAGAAGGACGGACTTACAATGAGCAGTTCTTC,CASSVEGRTYNEQFF,TRBJ2-1,TRBV9,.,.
TGTGCCAGCAGCTTTATAGCGGGGGAGAACTACGAGCAGTACTTC,CASSFIAGENYEQYF,TRBJ2-7,TRBV5-6,TRBD2,.
TGTGCCAGCAGCGTAGATCAGGGTCCCTACGAGCAGTACTTC,CASSVDQGPYEQYF,TRBJ2-7,TRBV9,.,.
TGTGCCAGCAGCCGTAATGAAAAACTGTTTTTT,CASSRNEKLFF,TRBJ1-4,TRBV3-1,.,.
TGTGCCAGCAGTGACTCGGGGCAGGGTCACGTCGAGCAGTACTTC,CASSDSGQGHVEQYF,TRBJ2-7,TRBV6-1,.,.
TGCAGTGCTCCTCGGACAGGGGGCCAATTAAGCTACACCTTC,CSAPRTGGQLSYTF,TRBJ1-2,TRBV20-1,TRBD1,.
TGCGCCAGCAGCCAAGAAGGAGGACAGGGTGGTTCACCCCTCCACTTT,CASSQEGGQGGSPLHF,TRBJ1-6,TRBV4-1,TRBD1,few
TGCGCCAGCAGCCAAGATTTAAGCCAGACCCAGTACTTC,CASSQDLSQTQYF,TRBJ2-5,TRBV4-3,.,.
TGCAGTGCTTCCGGACAGGGGAACACTCAGTACTTC,CSASGQGNTQYF,TRBJ2-4,TRBV20-1,TRBD1,few
TGTGCCAGCATTTACTCGTCCAGGGGGGAGCAGTTCTTC,CASIYSSRGEQFF,TRBJ2-1,TRBV6-6,TRBD1,.
TGTGCCAGCAGCCAAGGGGGCATAATGAGGGCTGAAAAACTGTTTTTT,CASSQGGIMRAEKLFF,TRBJ1-4,TRBV3-1,.,.
TGTGCCAGCAGCTTAGTTCTAGGGGGCAGCTACAATGAGCAGTTCTTC,CASSLVLGGSYNEQFF,TRBJ2-1,TRBV7-2,TRBD1,many
TGTGCCAGCAAACGGACTAGCGGGGGGTTAGATACGCAGTATTTT,CASKRTSGGLDTQYF,TRBJ2-3,TRBV7-8,TRBD2,.
TGCGCCAGCAGCCCGTTACAGGGCAATGAGCAGTTCTTC,CASSPLQGNEQFF,TRBJ2-1,TRBV5-1,.,.
TGTGCCAGCAGCCGGTCGACAGGGGCCTCCTACGAGCAGTACTTC,CASSRSTGASYEQYF,TRBJ2-7,TRBV5-5,TRBD1,.
TGCGCCAGCAGCCAAGGGACAGGAGTCGGCGAGCAGTTCTTC,CASSQGTGVGEQFF,TRBJ2-1,TRBV4-1,TRBD1,.
TGTGCCAGCAGTAGGACTAGCCCAAACAATGAGCAGTTCTTC,CASSRTSPNNEQFF,TRBJ2-1,TRBV12-3/TRBV12-4,TRBD2,.
TGTGCCAGCCGGAAACAGGGAGCGAACACCGGGGAGCTGTTTTTT,CASRKQGANTGELFF,TRBJ2-2,TRBV6-2/TRBV6-3,.,.
TGTGCCAGCAGCTTAATTCGTCGAGAAACCGGGGCCTCTATGGTGGACGAGCAGTACTTC,CASSLIRRETGASMVDEQYF,TRBJ2-7,TRBV7-9,.,.
TGCGCCAGCAGCTCAGGGACTCAACTTAACTATGGCTACACCTTC,CASSSGTQLNYGYTF,TRBJ1-2,TRBV5-1,.,.